This entry lists 5 T cell receptor beta chains sequenced from one sample in a study of neurological immune-mediated disorders. TCRdb re-derived calls from the 5' RACE reads in MiXCR, one entry per CDR3 protein. The sample consists of about 62,000 distinct CDR3 sequences, around 3.8% of them appearing once. Sequencing was performed on PBMCs. The receptor source for this set is a woman aged 45 to 65 with multiple sclerosis.

This clonotype has a count of ten or more. The rearrangement joins TRBV4-3 to TRBJ2-3, with D hard to call. The CDR3 length is 14 residues. Germline loops: CDR1 LGHNA, CDR2 YSLEER. Trimming took off 0 bases at V and 4 bases at J, with 8 bases between the two ends. In DNA, the CDR3 is TGCGCCAGCAGCCAAGATAGAGCAGCAGATACGCAGTATTTT. Amino acids: CASSQDRAADTQYF.

The V and J genes are TRBV18 and TRBJ2-1, with 10 bases identical to TRBD2. Looked up from germline, CDR1 is KGHSH and CDR2 is LQKENI. The length of the CDR3 is 16 residues. V trimming: 0 bases; J trimming: 6 bases; junction bases outside the gene matches: 5. CDR3 amino acids: CASSPPELAGVNEQFF. The CDR3 DNA sequence: TGTGCCAGCTCACCACCGGAGCTAGCGGGAGTCAATGAGCAGTTCTTC.

The sample holds many counts of this clonotype. The V and J genes are TRBV29-1 and TRBJ2-3, with D perhaps matching TRBD2 (5 bases). Trimming left V 5 bases short and J 1 base short, with 13 bases between. Germline-derived CDR1 and CDR2 are SQVTM and ANQGSEA. The CDR3 is 14 amino acids. CDR3 DNA sequence: TGCAGCGTTCGGAGCGGATCCCGCACAGATACGCAGTATTTT. Amino acids: CSVRSGSRTDTQYF.

This clonotype was observed many times. DNA for the CDR3: TGTGCCAGCAGCTTGTTCCCGGGACAGGAGAACACTGAAGCTTTCTTT. Translated: CASSLFPGQENTEAFF. The rearrangement joins TRBV7-2 to TRBJ1-1, with 8 bases identical to TRBD1. CDR1 is SGHTA and CDR2 is FQGNSA in the germline V gene. The CDR3 extends over 16 amino acids. V dropped 3 bases and J dropped 1; count of bases not matched to a gene: 7.

The V gene is TRBV4-3, the J gene TRBJ1-2; D unclear. The CDR3 covers 15 residues. V was trimmed by 0 bases and J by 8 bases, leaving 16 bases between them. Germline V CDR1 and CDR2: LGHNA, YSLEER. For the CDR3, the DNA is TGCGCCAGCAGCCAAGAAAGGGTAGGCTTAGGAGGCTACACCTTC. Translating it yields CASSQERVGLGGYTF.